The next 18 T cell receptor beta chains were all read from a single sample in a study of beta chain features in type 1 diabetes listed by TCRdb under 2018. The receptor library was made with the immunoSEQ multiplex PCR assay. The entire amount of isolated RNA was reverse transcribed using the High Capacity cDNA Reverse Transcription Kit, so the sequenced TCRB transcripts were expressed ones. TCRdb provides this immuneACCESS table in a form limited to in-frame rearrangements. Some clones are lacking; in checked studies, under half of them reflect an unresolved V gene, and why the rest are absent is not known. Within this sample are 40,000 to 45,000 clones, with around 71% of them counted one time only. More than 2% of the sample goes to the ten largest clones. Here is what the overall study found, with its caveats: In all four CD4+ subsets, TCRB CDR3 length was moderately but significantly shorter in type 1 diabetes patients.

Their antigens are not known. Source material: Tregs from blood. What the cell subset or site label conveys for this sample: regulatory CD4+ T cells. These receptors came from a woman aged 18-29 years with type 1 diabetes.

The chain carries TRBV5-4 and TRBJ2-5; 7 bases are shared with TRBD1. The trim removed 0 bases at V and 10 bases at J, leaving 12 bases unmatched. The CDR3 runs to 15 residues. Germline V gene lookup returns CDR1 SGHNT and CDR2 YYREEE (reference sequence). The CDR3 DNA is TGTGCCAGCAGCTTGGGAGGGTACAGGGGAATCGGCCAGTACTTC. Residues: CASSLGGYRGIGQYF.

The V and J genes are TRBV11-3 and TRBJ2-5, with D perhaps TRBD1 (6 bases). V shed 8 bases and J shed 4 bases, with 17 bases lying between them. Germline V CDR1 and CDR2: SGHNT, YENEEA. CDR3 size: 14 residues. The CDR3 here is CASASGRGVETQYF. Written as DNA, the CDR3 is TGTGCCAGCGCCTCGGGCAGGGGTGTAGAGACCCAGTACTTC.

The chain combines TRBV5-6 with TRBJ2-7; perhaps TRBD1 as D (6 bases). Trimming pared 2 bases from V and 1 base from J, leaving 10 bases between. The CDR3 length is 14 residues. Germline-derived CDR1 and CDR2 are SGHDT and YYEEEE. Written as DNA, the CDR3 is TGTGCCAGCAGCTTACAGGGACGGTCCTACGAGCAGTACTTC. This codes for CASSLQGRSYEQYF.

This clone was seen just once. V gene TRBV9 combines with J gene TRBJ2-7, with D possibly TRBD1 on 5 matching bases. The germline V gene encodes CDR1 SGDLS and CDR2 YYNGEE. Trimming took 0 bases from V and 3 from J, leaving 13 bases between them. There are 15 residues in the CDR3. CDR3 amino acids: CASSVAPDSYYEQYF. The CDR3 DNA reads as TGTGCCAGCAGCGTAGCCCCTGACAGCTACTACGAGCAGTACTTC.

This clone has only one observation. The chain joins TRBV7-2 to TRBJ2-7; no definite D call. The CDR3 is 12 amino acids. Deletions cut 5 bases from V and 2 bases from J, with 7 bases between. Germline values: CDR1 SGHTA, CDR2 FQGNSA. This CDR3 reads CASSLPAYEQYF. DNA for the CDR3: TGTGCCAGCAGCCTTCCCGCCTACGAGCAGTACTTC. The variable domain in full, with the rest retrieved from reference TRBV7-2 and TRBJ2-7, is GAGVSQSPSNKVTEKGKDVELRCDPISGHTALYWYRQSLGQGLEFLIYFQGNSAPDKSGLPSDRFSAERTGGSVSTLTIQRTQQEDSAVYLCASSLPAYEQYFGPGTRLTVT.

The chain uses TRBV28 and TRBJ2-7; 9 bases agree with TRBD1. The ends lost 6 bases at V and 3 bases at J; junction bases unmatched: 3. Germline CDR1 and CDR2: MDHEN and SYDVKM. The CDR3 extends over 13 amino acids. CDR3 protein: CASRWDRDYEQYF. The CDR3 nucleotides are TGTGCCAGCAGGTGGGACAGGGACTACGAGCAGTACTTC.

This clone has a handful of counts. V gene TRBV19 combines with J gene TRBJ2-1; 9 nucleotides agree with TRBD2. The CDR3 covers 15 residues. Germline values: CDR1 LNHDA, CDR2 SQIVND (reference sequence). V was pared by 6 bases and J by 8 bases, with 11 bases of the junction left unmatched. CDR3 sequence: CASSYLAGVFYEQFF. CDR3 DNA sequence: TGTGCCAGTAGCTATTTAGCGGGAGTCTTTTATGAGCAGTTCTTC.

Here the CDR3 DNA reads TGTGCCAGCAGCTTCCCCACTAGCACTAACACCGGGGAGCTGTTTTTT. It codes for CASSFPTSTNTGELFF. The chain carries TRBV5-6 and TRBJ2-2; a possible D gene is TRBD2 (6 bases). Trimming cost V 2 bases and J 2 bases, with 13 bases left between them. Germline-derived CDR1 and CDR2 are SGHDT and YYEEEE. The CDR3 sequence is 16 residues long.

With regard to this clone: A read error may produce the germline difference seen at one junction end. The chain links TRBV7-8 to TRBJ1-1, with unresolved D. CDR1 and CDR2 from the germline V gene are SGHVS and FQNEAQ. The CDR3 runs to 12 residues. Here the CDR3 reads CASSLAGSREVF. In DNA form, the CDR3 reads TGTGCCAGCAGCTTAGCAGGGTCGCGGGAAGTCTTT. Full variable domain (remainder filled in from reference TRBV7-8 and TRBJ1-1): GAGVSQSPRYKVAKRGQDVALRCDPISGHVSLFWYQQALGQGPEFLTYFQNEAQLDKSGLPSDRFFAERPEGSVSTLKIQRTQQEDSAVYLCASSLAGSREVFGQGTRLTVV.

The V gene is TRBV19, the J gene TRBJ2-2, with D possibly being TRBD1 (6 bases). CDR1 LNHDA and CDR2 SQIVND come from the germline V gene (reference sequence). The V end was cut by 6 bases, the J end by 4 bases, with 12 bases between. The CDR3 has 14 residues. CDR3 in amino acids: CASRLGHITGELFF. DNA of the CDR3: TGTGCCAGTAGACTGGGACATATCACCGGGGAGCTGTTTTTT.

The chain's CDR3 is CASRGGAGEQFF. CDR3 DNA sequence: TGCGCCAGCAGGGGGGGGGCAGGCGAGCAGTTCTTC. This chain joins TRBV5-1 and TRBJ2-1; perhaps TRBD2 as D (7 bases). CDR3 size: 12 residues. V lost 5 bases to trimming and J lost 10 bases, with 13 bases between them. In germline, CDR1 is SGHRS, CDR2 YFSETQ.

The chain has TRBV10-3 and TRBJ2-5; 8 positions agree with TRBD1. The V segment lost 5 bases and the J segment 6 bases; nucleotides outside the gene matches: 11. This CDR3 region has 15 residues. Germline V gene data show CDR1 as ENHRY and CDR2 as SYGVKD. The CDR3 nucleotides read TGTGCCATCAGTTGGGGTGGACAGGGAGACAAGACCCAGTACTTC. Translation gives CAISWGGQGDKTQYF.

The CDR3, as DNA: TGTGCCAGTAGTGCTGGAGGGGGGGGAAGGTGCGAGCAGTACTTC. Protein product: CASSAGGGGRCEQYF. The rearrangement joins TRBV19 to TRBJ2-7; D is possibly TRBD2 (7 bases). This CDR3 is built from 15 residues. Deletions cut 5 bases from V and 6 bases from J, with 20 bases between. Looked up from germline, CDR1 is LNHDA and CDR2 is SQIVND (reference sequence).

J is TRBJ2-3 and V is TRBV5-1; TRBD1 agrees at 10 bases. CDR1 and CDR2 (germline): SGHRS, YFSETQ. After removal of 0 bases from V and 8 bases from J, the junction contained 3 bases not matched to a gene. The CDR3 length is 14 residues. CDR3: CASSLGDRGGTQYF. The CDR3 DNA is TGCGCCAGCAGCTTGGGGGACAGGGGAGGTACGCAGTATTTT.

The chain has TRBV30 and TRBJ2-5; D gene ambiguous. This CDR3 has 13 amino acids. V was pared by 6 bases and J by 1 base, with 12 bases between. CDR1 is GTSNPN, CDR2 SVGIG, per germline (reference sequence). DNA of the CDR3: TGTGCCTGCTCATCTCAGTCCCAAGAGACCCAGTACTTC. It yields the protein CACSSQSQETQYF.

V gene TRBV30 combines with J gene TRBJ2-5, with 11 bases that match TRBD2. The last part of the DNA fits TRBJ2-7 better; the J call may be wrong. The CDR3 sequence is 14 residues long. Germline V CDR1 and CDR2: GTSNPN, SVGIG (reference sequence). CDR3 nucleotide sequence: TGTGCCTGGACCCCTAGCGGGAGGATCTACGAGCAGTACTTC. This encodes CAWTPSGRIYEQYF.

The chain joins TRBV2 to TRBJ2-7, with D perhaps matching TRBD1 (6 bases). V dropped 7 bases and J dropped 1 base, with 17 bases sitting between them. This CDR3 comprises 15 residues. CDR1 is SNHLY, CDR2 FYNNEI, per germline. The chain's CDR3 is CASNQQGLFSYEQYF. DNA for the CDR3: TGTGCCAGCAACCAACAGGGATTGTTTTCCTACGAGCAGTACTTC.

There are a few counts of this clone. This chain joins TRBV11-3 and TRBJ2-1; 15 bases match TRBD2. This CDR3 region has 16 residues. The germline V gene encodes CDR1 SGHNT and CDR2 YENEEA. After removal of 5 bases from V and 10 bases from J, the junction contained 9 bases not matched to a gene. The CDR3 DNA reads TGTGCCAGCAGCGTAAGAGGACTAGCGGGAGGGGGGGAGCAGTTCTTC. Its translation: CASSVRGLAGGGEQFF.